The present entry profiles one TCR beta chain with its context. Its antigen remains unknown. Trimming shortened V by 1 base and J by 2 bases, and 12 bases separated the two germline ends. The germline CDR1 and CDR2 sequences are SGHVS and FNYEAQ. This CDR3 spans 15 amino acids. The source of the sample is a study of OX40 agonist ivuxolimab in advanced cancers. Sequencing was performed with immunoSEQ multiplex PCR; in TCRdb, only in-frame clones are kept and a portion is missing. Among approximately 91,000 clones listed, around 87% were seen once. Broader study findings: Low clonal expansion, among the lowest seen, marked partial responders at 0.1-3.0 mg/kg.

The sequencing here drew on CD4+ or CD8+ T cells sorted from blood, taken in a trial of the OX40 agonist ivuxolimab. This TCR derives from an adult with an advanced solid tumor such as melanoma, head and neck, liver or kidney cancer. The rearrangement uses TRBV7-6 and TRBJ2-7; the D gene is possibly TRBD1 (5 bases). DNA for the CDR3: TGTGCCAGCAGCTTAGGTGTAGGGGCCACCTACGAGCAGTACTTC. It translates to CASSLGVGATYEQYF.